This T cell receptor beta chain was recorded in a study of shared clonotypes between healthy human individuals. This table comes from immunoSEQ multiplex PCR, and its TCRdb copy is limited to in-frame clones, with some not included. The sample lists roughly 2 million clones; about 95% were seen once. Naivety among CD8 cells was defined by CD45RO negativity and positive CCR7 selection, thereby excluding terminally differentiated effector memory CD45RA+ cells. With regard to this clone: As yet, its antigen is unknown. The same CDR3 is also encoded by other DNA sequences in this sample.

General study findings and limits: Naive subsets generally had larger estimated richness than memory subsets.

Sample: naive CD8+ T cells sorted from blood. The TCR comes from a man aged 18-30 years in good health.

CDR3: CASSESGSGNTIYF. The CDR3 nucleotides read TGTGCCAGCAGTGAATCGGGTTCTGGAAACACCATATATTTT. The rearrangement links TRBV25-1 to TRBJ1-3; D is uncertain. The V and J ends lost 1 base and 1 base respectively, with 5 bases between them. CDR3 length: 14 amino acids. The V gene's germline CDR1 is MGHDK and CDR2 SYGVNS.